These 27 T cell receptor beta chains share one sample of origin, sequenced in a study of tumor-infiltrating lymphocytes in localized non-small cell lung cancer. Only in-frame clones appear in the TCRdb table, and some are missing; sequencing was by immunoSEQ multiplex PCR. Among about 4,000 clones listed, around 62% were seen once. Sequenced: uninvolved lung tissue not adjacent to the tumor. These receptors all come from a human donor with non-small cell lung cancer.

The chain combines TRBV29-1 with TRBJ2-1; D might be TRBD1 or TRBD2, each matching 6 bases. V was cut by 7 bases and J by 9 bases, with 28 bases left in between. Germline V CDR1 and CDR2: SQVTM, ANQGSEA. The CDR3 extends over 16 amino acids. CDR3 in amino acids: CSGAHREALGTSEQFF. CDR3 nucleotide sequence: TGCAGCGGCGCCCACAGGGAGGCTTTAGGAACAAGTGAGCAGTTCTTC.

The chain uses TRBV6-6 and TRBJ1-5, with 9 bases that match TRBD1. V dropped 6 bases and J dropped 1; count of bases not matched to a gene: 4. Germline-derived CDR1 and CDR2 are MNHNY and SVGAGI (reference sequence). This CDR3 has 15 residues. The CDR3 DNA reads TGTGCCAGCAGGCTGGGACAGGGAAGCAATCAGCCCCAGCATTTT. The encoded protein is CASRLGQGSNQPQHF.

This clone showed up just a few times. The V gene is TRBV2, the J gene TRBJ1-5, with D possibly matching TRBD1 (6 bases). The V and J ends lost 5 bases and 3 bases respectively, with 11 bases between them. Germline values: CDR1 SNHLY, CDR2 FYNNEI. CDR3 size: 14 residues. CDR3 region: CASSRQAFNQPQHF. CDR3 DNA: TGTGCCAGCAGTAGACAGGCATTCAATCAGCCCCAGCATTTT.

The gene calls are TRBV7-2 and TRBJ1-6; D gene unclear. Trimming took 5 bases from V and 8 from J, leaving 13 bases between them. The CDR3 is made up of 14 amino acids. Germline CDR1 reads SGHTA; CDR2 reads FQGNSA. The CDR3 region has the DNA TGTGCCAGCAGCGGAAACCAGGCCCATTCACCCCTCCACTTT. Encoded protein: CASSGNQAHSPLHF.

The rearrangement uses TRBV7-8 and TRBJ2-7, with D perhaps being TRBD1 or TRBD2 (7 bases each). The CDR3 runs to 14 residues. The germline V gene has CDR1 SGHVS and CDR2 FQNEAQ. V lost 1 base to trimming and J lost 4 bases, with 11 bases between them. The CDR3 DNA reads TGTGCCAGCAGCTTAGGCAGGGGGGGGTACGAGCAGTACTTC. It encodes CASSLGRGGYEQYF.

This clone was detected a few times. V is TRBV7-3 and J is TRBJ2-3; 11 bases align to TRBD2. V was clipped by 5 bases and J by 4 bases; unmatched bases: 5. The CDR3 totals 15 residues. Germline V gives CDR1 SGHTA, CDR2 FQGTGA. Here the CDR3 reads CASSNSGGASDTQYF. The CDR3 bases are TGTGCCAGCAGCAATAGCGGGGGGGCCTCAGATACGCAGTATTTT.

V gene TRBV28 combines with J gene TRBJ1-2; D is ambiguous. The CDR3 spans 10 residues. V lost 6 bases and J lost 8, with 7 bases in between. CDR1 and CDR2 (germline): MDHEN, SYDVKM. The CDR3 region has the DNA TGTGCCAGCAGCCACCAGGGCTACACCTTC. It yields the protein CASSHQGYTF.

The chain recombines TRBV2 with TRBJ1-1; TRBD1 is a possible D gene (6 bases). Trimming took off 6 bases at V and 5 bases at J, with 19 bases between the two ends. Germline V lookup: CDR1 SNHLY, CDR2 FYNNEI. The CDR3 has 15 amino acids. CDR3 bases: TGTGCCAGCAGAAAAGAGGACAGTAGGAGTACTGAAGCTTTCTTT. Amino acids: CASRKEDSRSTEAFF.

The chain uses TRBV6-5 and TRBJ2-7; 9 bases are a match to TRBD2. Per germline, CDR1 MNHEY and CDR2 SVGAGI. After removal of 2 bases from V and 3 bases from J, the junction contained 5 bases not matched to a gene. The CDR3 is 15 amino acids. The CDR3 region is CASSYGLAGNYEQYF. The CDR3 nucleotides are TGTGCCAGCAGTTACGGGCTAGCGGGGAACTACGAGCAGTACTTC.

V usage is TRBV30 and J usage is TRBJ2-5, with TRBD2 as a possible D gene (5 bases). V gave up 0 bases and J gave up 4 bases, with 9 bases separating them. This CDR3 contains 13 residues. CDR1 and CDR2 (germline): GTSNPN, SVGIG (reference sequence). This CDR3 reads CAWSVNRGETQYF. CDR3 nucleotide sequence: TGTGCCTGGAGTGTGAACCGGGGAGAGACCCAGTACTTC.

This clone came up a few times. The genes are TRBV18 and TRBJ2-3; 7 bases fit TRBD1. Trimming at V came to 2 bases and at J to 0 bases, leaving 2 bases not matched to a gene. The CDR3 loop spans 15 amino acids. CDR1 is KGHSH and CDR2 is LQKENI in the germline V gene. CDR3 loop: CASSPTGASTDTQYF. The CDR3 DNA reads as TGTGCCAGCTCACCAACAGGGGCGAGCACAGATACGCAGTATTTT.

V usage is TRBV6-5 and J usage is TRBJ2-7; no firm D call. CDR1 and CDR2 from the germline V gene are MNHEY and SVGAGI. The CDR3 runs to 14 residues. V lost 0 bases to trimming and J lost 2 bases, with 8 bases between them. The CDR3 reads CASSYSIGAYEQYF. DNA for the CDR3: TGTGCCAGCAGTTACTCGATAGGAGCCTACGAGCAGTACTTC.

The chain has TRBV7-9 and TRBJ1-2; D perhaps matches TRBD1 (5 bases). The CDR3 covers 15 residues. Trimming pared 0 bases from V and 7 bases from J, leaving 15 bases between. Looked up from germline, CDR1 is SEHNR and CDR2 is FQNEAQ (reference sequence). Here the CDR3 reads CASSLAGRGAGGYTF. Written as DNA, the CDR3 is TGTGCCAGCAGCTTAGCCGGGAGGGGCGCGGGTGGCTACACCTTC.

This clone showed up just a few times. The V and J genes are TRBV2 and TRBJ2-2; D is unresolved. This CDR3 spans 16 amino acids. Germline-derived CDR1 and CDR2 are SNHLY and FYNNEI. V shed 3 bases and J shed 4 bases, with 15 bases lying between them. The CDR3 region is CASSDWWQLITGELFF. The CDR3 DNA reads as TGTGCCAGCAGTGATTGGTGGCAGCTGATCACCGGGGAGCTGTTTTTT.

The chain is built from TRBV7-2 and TRBJ2-7; 12 bases match TRBD1. The germline V gene encodes CDR1 SGHTA and CDR2 FQGNSA. The junction had 3 bases not matched to a gene; V was cut back by 5 bases and J by 4 bases. The CDR3 contains 14 residues. For the CDR3, the DNA is TGTGCCAGCAGCCGGGACAGGGGGCGGTACGAGCAGTACTTC. Translation gives CASSRDRGRYEQYF.

This clone was observed a handful of times. The chain employs TRBV2 and TRBJ1-5; D remains ambiguous. V lost 2 bases, J lost 7 bases, and 12 bases lay in between. Per germline, CDR1 SNHLY and CDR2 FYNNEI. This CDR3 is 14 amino acids long. The CDR3: CASSETNRRQPQHF. The CDR3 DNA reads TGTGCCAGCAGTGAAACTAATCGCCGACAGCCCCAGCATTTT.

J is TRBJ2-7 and V is TRBV19, with 8 nucleotides matching TRBD1. This CDR3 is 16 amino acids long. The trim removed 4 bases at V and 5 bases at J, leaving 13 bases unmatched. Germline assignment: CDR1 LNHDA and CDR2 SQIVND (reference sequence). For the CDR3, the DNA is TGTGCCAGTAGTAGACTCGGACAGGGTAGAAGAGACGAGCAGTACTTC. This encodes CASSRLGQGRRDEQYF.

The chain employs TRBV21-1 and TRBJ1-4. TRBV21-1 is annotated as a pseudogene. The CDR3 extends over 17 amino acids. The CDR3 loop is CASSKAPWEATNEKLFF. The CDR3 nucleotides are TGTGCCAGCAGCAAAGCCCCCTGGGAGGCAACTAATGAAAAACTGTTTTTT.

This clone came up a few times. Other DNA sequences in this sample translate to the same CDR3. The rearrangement uses TRBV4-2 and TRBJ1-5; D remains ambiguous. The germline CDR1 and CDR2 sequences are LGHNA and YNFKEQ. Trimming stripped 3 bases from V and 3 bases from J, with 6 bases between. The CDR3 is made up of 13 amino acids. CDR3 sequence (DNA): TGTGCCAGCAGCCAGACCCCCAATCAGCCCCAGCATTTT. This encodes CASSQTPNQPQHF.

This clone showed up just a few times. The genes are TRBV19 and TRBJ2-7; no clear D. The ends were cut back, 4 bases at V and 3 bases at J, with 10 bases in the middle. This CDR3 region has 13 residues. CDR1 and CDR2 from the germline V gene are LNHDA and SQIVND (reference sequence). CDR3 sequence: CASSRLDGYEQYF. The CDR3, as DNA: TGTGCCAGTAGTAGGTTGGACGGCTACGAGCAGTACTTC.

Worth noting for this clone: At one of its ends the junction is not consistent with the germline gene, which may arise from a read error. V and J are TRBV7-7 and TRBJ2-3; 12 positions match TRBD2. Germline CDR1 reads SSHAT; CDR2 reads FNYEAQ (reference sequence). The CDR3 sequence is 16 residues long. The CDR3 nucleotides read TGTGCTAGCAGCTTAGTCCCTAGCGGGGGGGCCTCAACGCAGTATTTT. It specifies CASSLVPSGGASTQYF.

V usage is TRBV27 and J usage is TRBJ1-1, with TRBD1 matching 7 bases. Germline lookup yields CDR1 MNHEY and CDR2 SMNVEV (reference sequence). This CDR3 has 14 residues. V dropped 4 bases and J dropped 1; count of bases not matched to a gene: 3. DNA of the CDR3: TGTGCCAGCAGTTCCGGGACAGCGAACACTGAAGCTTTCTTT. Its protein is CASSSGTANTEAFF.

The chain joins TRBV7-2 to TRBJ2-1; 8 positions agree with TRBD1. Germline CDR1 reads SGHTA; CDR2 reads FQGNSA. Trimming at V came to 4 bases and at J to 4 bases, leaving 6 bases not matched to a gene. This CDR3 spans 15 amino acids. In DNA form, the CDR3 reads TGTGCCAGCAGCTACCAGGGGGCGCGTTACAATGAGCAGTTCTTC. Amino acid sequence: CASSYQGARYNEQFF.

The rearrangement joins TRBV5-5 to TRBJ1-1; 9 nucleotides match TRBD1. V was clipped by 2 bases and J by 9 bases; unmatched bases: 11. Germline loops: CDR1 SGHKS, CDR2 YYEKEE (reference sequence). The CDR3 loop spans 15 amino acids. The CDR3 DNA sequence: TGTGCCAGCAGCTTTAACCCGGGACAGGGTAAAAAAGCTTTCTTT. Protein product: CASSFNPGQGKKAFF.

This clone was detected only a few times. At one boundary the junction diverges from the germline segment, which might be a read error. V and J are TRBV7-7 and TRBJ2-5; 11 bases fit TRBD2. The V gene's germline CDR1 is SSHAT and CDR2 FNYEAQ (reference sequence). This CDR3 spans 14 amino acids. The chain's CDR3 is CASSLAGGGETQYF. CDR3 DNA sequence: TGTGCTAGCAGCTTAGCGGGGGGGGGAGAGACCCAGTACTTC.

The gene calls are TRBV7-2 and TRBJ1-2, with D possibly TRBD1 on 6 matching bases. CDR3 length: 14 residues. Trimming removed 5 bases at V and 4 bases at J, with 14 bases between. Germline loops: CDR1 SGHTA, CDR2 FQGNSA. CDR3 sequence reads: CASSPDRTIYGYTF. DNA of the CDR3: TGTGCCAGCAGCCCCGACAGGACCATCTATGGCTACACCTTC.

The rearrangement links TRBV7-9 to TRBJ1-4, with D hard to call. Germline CDR1 SEHNR, CDR2 FQNEAQ (reference sequence). V was pared by 5 bases and J by 8 bases, with 12 bases between. CDR3 size: 13 residues. For the CDR3, the DNA is TGTGCCAGCAGCGCCATGAGCAGCGAAAAACTGTTTTTT. Encoded protein: CASSAMSSEKLFF.